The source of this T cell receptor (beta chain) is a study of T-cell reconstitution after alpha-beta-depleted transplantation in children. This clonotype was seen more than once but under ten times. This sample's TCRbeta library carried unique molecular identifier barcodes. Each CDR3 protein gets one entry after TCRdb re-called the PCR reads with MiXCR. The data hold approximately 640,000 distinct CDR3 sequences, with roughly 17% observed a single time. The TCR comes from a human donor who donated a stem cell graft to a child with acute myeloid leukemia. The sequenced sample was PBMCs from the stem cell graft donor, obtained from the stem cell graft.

The CDR3 coding sequence is TGTGCCAGCAGCTCCGGGGGCCAACCCTACGAGCAGTACTTC. It is translated as CASSSGGQPYEQYF. The V and J genes are TRBV9 and TRBJ2-7, with D perhaps given as TRBD1 or TRBD2 (6 bases each). Germline V lookup: CDR1 SGDLS, CDR2 YYNGEE. Trimming pared 4 bases from V and 2 bases from J, leaving 13 bases between. CDR3 length: 14 residues.